This T cell receptor beta chain originates from a study of beta chain features in type 1 diabetes. The investigators reverse transcribed all of the isolated RNA, so they sequenced expressed TCRB transcripts. Profiled with immunoSEQ multiplex PCR; TCRdb holds only in-frame clones, not every one. The sample lists almost 350,000 clones, roughly 21% occurring once. As to this clone: The antigen remains undetermined.

Regarding the study as a whole: PCR might favor shorter templates, equally in patients and controls.

The CDR3 covers 15 residues. CDR1 is SGHRS and CDR2 is YFSETQ in the germline V gene. The ends lost 4 bases at V and 3 bases at J; junction bases unmatched: 4. The sample was naive CD4+ T cells from blood. This clonotype originated in a woman aged 18-29 years in good health. The chain joins TRBV5-1 to TRBJ2-3; 11 bases agree with TRBD2. The CDR3 loop is CASSRTSGGTDTQYF. CDR3 nucleotide sequence: TGCGCCAGCAGCCGCACTAGCGGGGGTACAGATACGCAGTATTTT.